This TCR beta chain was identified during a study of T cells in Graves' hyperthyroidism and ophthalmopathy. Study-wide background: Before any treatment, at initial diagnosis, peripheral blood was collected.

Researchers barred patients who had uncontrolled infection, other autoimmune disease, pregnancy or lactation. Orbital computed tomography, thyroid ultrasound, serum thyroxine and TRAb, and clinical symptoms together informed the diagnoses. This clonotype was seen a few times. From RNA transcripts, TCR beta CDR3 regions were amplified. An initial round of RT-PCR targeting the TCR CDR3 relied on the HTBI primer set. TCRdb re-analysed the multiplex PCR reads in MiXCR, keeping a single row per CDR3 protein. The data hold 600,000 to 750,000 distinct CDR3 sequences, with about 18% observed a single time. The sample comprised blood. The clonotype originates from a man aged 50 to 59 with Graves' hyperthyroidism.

The CDR3 bases are TGTGCCAGTAGTATACAGGGCAGGCGGTATAGCAATCAGCCCCAGCATTTT. Protein: CASSIQGRRYSNQPQHF. The chain couples TRBV19 to TRBJ1-5; maybe TRBD1 (5 bases). This CDR3 contains 17 residues. V dropped 2 bases and J dropped 0 bases, with 14 bases sitting between them. Germline V lookup: CDR1 LNHDA, CDR2 SQIVND (reference sequence).